These 21 T cell receptor beta chains originate from one sample sequenced in a study of control samples from healthy donors and cancer patients. Repertoires were generated with immunoSEQ multiplex PCR, while TCRdb's copy carries only in-frame clones and drops some. Of around 120,000 clones listed, around nine tenths are singletons. The sequenced sample consisted of blood. The receptor set was obtained from a woman between 65 and 79 years old in good health.

The CDR3, as DNA: TGCGCCAGCAGCCCGGGACTAGCGGGGGGGCATGAGCAGTTCTTC. Translated: CASSPGLAGGHEQFF. This chain connects TRBV4-1 to TRBJ2-1, with TRBD2 matching over 16 bases. Germline V CDR1 and CDR2: MGHRA, YSYEKL. The CDR3 length is 15 residues. V was clipped by 4 bases and J by 8 bases; unmatched bases: 2.

This clone was seen only once. V and J are TRBV7-9 and TRBJ1-2; no firm D call. The CDR3 spans 14 residues. CDR1 is SEHNR, CDR2 FQNEAQ, per germline (reference sequence). Trimming removed 4 bases at V and 6 bases at J, with 15 bases between. CDR3 region: CASSSRGGNHGYTF. The CDR3 DNA sequence: TGTGCCAGCAGCTCCCGCGGAGGGAACCATGGCTACACCTTC.

The rearrangement links TRBV5-6 to TRBJ2-2, with 8 bases identical to TRBD1. The CDR3 contains 14 residues. Germline-derived CDR1 and CDR2 are SGHDT and YYEEEE. The junction had 7 bases not matched to a gene; V was cut back by 4 bases and J by 8 bases. In nucleotides, the CDR3 is TGTGCCAGCAGCCAGGATGACAGGGGAGGGGAGCTGTTTTTT. Amino acids: CASSQDDRGGELFF.

A single count supports this clone. The rearrangement uses TRBV4-3 and TRBJ1-3; D not resolved. V lost 0 bases and J lost 2, with 5 bases in between. The CDR3 spans 14 residues. Germline V CDR1 and CDR2: LGHNA, YSLEER. The CDR3: CASSQESAGNTIYF. The CDR3 coding sequence is TGCGCCAGCAGCCAAGAGAGCGCTGGAAACACCATATATTTT.

This clone was seen a few times. The same CDR3 also results from other DNA sequences found in this sample. The chain carries TRBV10-1 and TRBJ2-5; D may be TRBD1 (6 bases). This CDR3 comprises 13 residues. CDR1 and CDR2 from the germline V gene are WNHNN and SYGVQD (reference sequence). V was cut by 2 bases and J by 3 bases, with 7 bases left in between. The CDR3, as DNA: TGCGCCAGCAGTGAGCCAGGGGAAGAGACCCAGTACTTC. Residues: CASSEPGEETQYF.

J is TRBJ1-1 and V is TRBV5-1; TRBD1 might be the D (6 bases). The V gene lost 0 bases and the J gene lost 4 bases, with 13 bases spanning the gap. Germline assignment: CDR1 SGHRS and CDR2 YFSETQ. The CDR3 spans 15 residues. As DNA, the CDR3 is TGCGCCAGCAGCTTGGCCGTGGGGGGCGTCACTGAAGCTTTCTTT. Amino acid sequence: CASSLAVGGVTEAFF.

The rearrangement joins TRBV19 to TRBJ2-1; D not resolved. Trimming pared 5 bases from V and 6 bases from J, leaving 5 bases between. Per the germline V gene, CDR1 is LNHDA and CDR2 is SQIVND (reference sequence). The CDR3 is 11 amino acids. The CDR3 sequence: CASSLSNEQFF. The CDR3 DNA reads as TGTGCCAGTAGTCTCAGCAATGAGCAGTTCTTC.

V and J are TRBV6-5 and TRBJ2-7, with 7 bases lining up with TRBD1. The ends lost 7 bases at V and 4 bases at J; junction bases unmatched: 4. CDR3 length equals 12 residues. Per germline, CDR1 MNHEY and CDR2 SVGAGI. This CDR3 is CASKTQGYEQYF. The CDR3 DNA is TGTGCCAGCAAGACACAGGGGTACGAGCAGTACTTC.

The chain uses TRBV5-1 and TRBJ2-2; D uncertain. This CDR3 comprises 16 residues. The germline CDR1 and CDR2 sequences are SGHRS and YFSETQ. V was trimmed by 1 base and J by 0 bases, leaving 10 bases between them. The CDR3 spells CASSLLGYANTGELFF. The CDR3 coding sequence is TGCGCCAGCAGCTTGCTGGGATACGCGAACACCGGGGAGCTGTTTTTT.

The chain recombines TRBV7-3 with TRBJ2-1, with a possible D match to TRBD2 (5 bases). Trimming shortened V by 0 bases and J by 7 bases, and 16 bases separated the two germline ends. This CDR3 is built from 16 residues. Germline-derived CDR1 and CDR2 are SGHTA and FQGTGA. CDR3 DNA: TGTGCCAGCAGCTTAACGGAGGTTAGGGATGGGAATGAGCAGTTCTTC. Protein: CASSLTEVRDGNEQFF. Together with reference TRBV7-3 and TRBJ2-1, the CDR3 gives the full variable domain: GAGVSQTPSNKVTEKGKYVELRCDPISGHTALYWYRQSLGQGPEFLIYFQGTGAADDSGLPNDRFFAVRPEGSVSTLKIQRTERGDSAVYLCASSLTEVRDGNEQFFGPGTRLTVL.

This chain connects TRBV18 to TRBJ2-3; 10 nucleotides line up with TRBD1. Germline CDR1 reads KGHSH; CDR2 reads LQKENI. The CDR3 totals 15 residues. The V gene end was trimmed by 5 bases and the J gene end by 2 bases; junction bases not matched to a gene: 4. CDR3 DNA: TGTGCCAGCTCAATGGACAGGGGGTACACAGATACGCAGTATTTT. Amino acid sequence: CASSMDRGYTDTQYF. The full variable domain, completed using reference TRBV18 and TRBJ2-3, is NAGVMQNPRHLVRRRGQEARLRCSPMKGHSHVYWYRQLPEEGLKFMVYLQKENIIDESGMPKERFSAEFPKEGPSILRIQQVVRGDSAAYFCASSMDRGYTDTQYFGPGTRLTVL.

The genes are TRBV5-4 and TRBJ1-1, with TRBD1 as a possible D gene (5 bases). Germline lookup yields CDR1 SGHNT and CDR2 YYREEE (reference sequence). V lost 1 base and J 0 bases, leaving 19 bases between the germline ends. The CDR3 runs 18 residues. CDR3 nucleotide sequence: TGTGCCAGCAGCTTGTGGCAGGGAGGGTCTTCCATGAACACTGAAGCTTTCTTT. It codes for CASSLWQGGSSMNTEAFF. The entire variable domain, with the rest obtained from reference TRBV5-4 and TRBJ1-1, is as follows: ETGVTQSPTHLIKTRGQQVTLRCSSQSGHNTVSWYQQALGQGPQFIFQYYREEENGRGNFPPRFSGLQFPNYSSELNVNALELDDSALYLCASSLWQGGSSMNTEAFFGQGTRLTVV.

This rearrangement joins TRBV4-1 to TRBJ1-2; D call uncertain. The V gene's germline CDR1 is MGHRA and CDR2 YSYEKL. The CDR3 is 15 residues long. Trimming removed 3 bases at V and 0 bases at J, with 11 bases between. CDR3 region: CASSQALVPNYGYTF. The CDR3 DNA is TGCGCCAGCAGCCAGGCCCTGGTTCCTAACTATGGCTACACCTTC.

This chain links TRBV7-2 with TRBJ2-5; no definite D call. CDR1 and CDR2 (germline): SGHTA, FQGNSA. This CDR3 contains 16 residues. Trimming removed 0 bases at V and 5 bases at J, with 16 bases between. CDR3 region: CASSLAGSARFETQYF. In DNA, the CDR3 is TGTGCCAGCAGCTTAGCCGGGTCCGCGAGGTTCGAGACCCAGTACTTC.

This clone appeared a single time. The chain combines TRBV27 with TRBJ1-1; a possible D gene is TRBD1 (5 bases). Germline values: CDR1 MNHEY, CDR2 SMNVEV (reference sequence). The CDR3 has 15 amino acids. Trimming left V 3 bases short and J 0 bases short, with 11 bases between. The CDR3 here is CASSLGRTLNTEAFF. CDR3 coding DNA: TGTGCCAGCAGTTTGGGACGGACTTTGAACACTGAAGCTTTCTTT.

This chain joins TRBV6-2 or TRBV6-3 and TRBJ2-7; 8 nucleotides align to TRBD2. Germline V gives CDR1 MNHEY, CDR2 SVGEGT. V shed 2 bases and J 5 bases; nucleotides not matched to a gene: 8. CDR3 size: 15 residues. DNA of the CDR3: TGTGCCAGCAGTTACCCGGGAGGACTAGCCCACGAGCAGTACTTC. Protein product: CASSYPGGLAHEQYF.

This chain links TRBV28 with TRBJ1-3; D ambiguous. Per germline, CDR1 MDHEN and CDR2 SYDVKM. The CDR3 length is 15 residues. Trimming cost V 3 bases and J 3 bases, with 12 bases left between them. CDR3 amino acids: CASSLAGKNGNTIYF. The CDR3 nucleotides read TGTGCCAGCAGTTTGGCGGGCAAAAATGGAAACACCATATATTTT.

This chain joins TRBV7-3 and TRBJ2-2, with 7 nucleotides matching TRBD1. CDR1 and CDR2 (germline): SGHTA, FQGTGA. V lost 5 bases to trimming and J lost 3 bases; unmatched junction nucleotides: 12. CDR3 length: 17 residues. The CDR3 coding sequence is TGTGCCAGCAGCCCCCGAACGACAGGGCTTCACACCGGGGAGCTGTTTTTT. Translated, it gives CASSPRTTGLHTGELFF.

V is TRBV12-3 or TRBV12-4 and J is TRBJ2-5; possibly TRBD2 for D (5 bases). Trimming left V 3 bases short and J 5 bases short, with 7 bases between. The CDR3 contains 12 residues. This CDR3 is CASSLSGETQYF. For the CDR3, the DNA is TGTGCCAGCAGTTTGAGCGGCGAGACCCAGTACTTC.

The chain uses TRBV6-5 and TRBJ1-5; D not resolved. Deletions cut 0 bases from V and 0 bases from J, with 6 bases between. CDR1 is MNHEY, CDR2 SVGAGI, per germline. The CDR3 extends over 15 amino acids. CDR3 sequence (DNA): TGTGCCAGCAGTTACTCGGCTGGTAGCAATCAGCCCCAGCATTTT. The encoded protein is CASSYSAGSNQPQHF.

The chain recombines TRBV5-1 with TRBJ2-1; D is possibly TRBD1 or TRBD2 (6 bases each). Germline V gives CDR1 SGHRS, CDR2 YFSETQ. The CDR3 spans 16 residues. Trimming pared 4 bases from V and 5 bases from J, leaving 19 bases between. The CDR3 loop is CASSLLLGGQDNEQFF. The CDR3 DNA reads TGCGCCAGCAGCCTCCTCTTGGGGGGCCAAGACAATGAGCAGTTCTTC.